This T cell receptor beta chain was captured in a study of blood T cells in healthy people across ages. Germline CDR1 and CDR2: SGHVS and FNYEAQ. The CDR3 has 16 residues. V was clipped by 0 bases and J by 2 bases, with 14 bases between them. This clonotype was seen a few times. Primers used in a second PCR of about 7 to 11 cycles were a sample-barcoded 5' primer and a J-beta primer mix. A single record per CDR3 protein comes from TCRdb applying MiXCR to the 5' RACE reads. Of 1.5 million to 2 million distinct CDR3 sequences detected, about 28% appear once; the ten largest clones hold about 7.7%. The source is a woman aged 30 to 39 in good health. The chain recombines TRBV7-6 with TRBJ2-7, with TRBD2 as a possible D gene (6 bases). What was sequenced was blood. The CDR3 DNA follows: TGTGCCAGCAGCTTAGCTTCGGGGACTCAGACCTACGAGCAGTACTTC. As protein: CASSLASGTQTYEQYF.